This paragraph reports one TCR beta chain. Its antigen is still unknown. A junction end diverges from the germline sequence, so it may reflect a read error. The CDR3 runs 14 residues. Germline CDR1 reads MGHRA; CDR2 reads YSYEKL. PBMCs were collected from a roughly 10 ml volume of fresh peripheral blood. TCR beta CDR3 region amplification was performed from RNA transcripts. Initially, a first-round RT-PCR of the TCR CDR3 employed the HTBI primer set. TCRdb re-called the multiplex PCR reads with MiXCR, one entry per CDR3 protein. The data hold about 360,000 distinct CDR3 sequences, with roughly an eighth observed a single time. This entry comes from a study of T cells in Graves' hyperthyroidism and ophthalmopathy. The study's findings and limits: The authors' 13 V-J model separated ophthalmopathy from stable hyperthyroidism.

Sequenced material: blood. V is TRBV4-1 and J is TRBJ1-1; D ambiguous. The receptor was isolated from a woman between 18 and 30 years old with Graves' hyperthyroidism. The CDR3: CASSQETLNTEASF. The CDR3 coding sequence is TGCGCCAGCAGCCAAGAGACCTTGAACACTGAAGCTTCCTTT.